The clone carrying this T cell receptor beta chain was observed a single time. The antigen remains unidentified. These data originate in a study of cytomegalovirus exposure and HLA in healthy donors. Germline CDR1 SEHNR, CDR2 FQNEAQ (reference sequence). The germline V and J ends were trimmed by 5 bases and 2 bases, with 13 bases remaining between them. The CDR3 runs to 15 residues. Study-level findings and limits: Presence/absence results assume similar sequencing depth per donor, which may not hold. In vitro, a few CMV-associated chains proved specific for CMV antigens.

Amplification used 60 Vbeta primers and 13 Jbeta primers. The method was immunoSEQ multiplex PCR; TCRdb's version includes in-frame clones alone and lacks a portion of them. This table holds 150,000 to 200,000 clones, 75% to 85% found once. The chain joins TRBV7-9 to TRBJ1-5; a weak D match, TRBD1 (5 bases). Sequencing input: PBMCs. The clonotype comes from a female donor in good health and CMV-seronegative. The CDR3 region is CASSRDPGRNQPQHF. The CDR3 bases are TGTGCCAGCAGCCGCGATCCAGGGCGCAATCAGCCCCAGCATTTT.